This T cell receptor (beta chain) was captured in a study of shared clonotypes between healthy human individuals. Study-level results: Only blood was sampled, and tissue TCR repertoires likely differ from blood ones. There were few donors, and this limited the genetic and exposure-history diversity represented. Naive CD4 clonotypes were shared across a handful of donors at roughly 4.6%.

J gave up 7 bases and V 5 bases, and 8 bases lay outside the gene matches. Germline V gives CDR1 SEHNR, CDR2 FQNEAQ (reference sequence). CDR3 length: 13 amino acids. Method: immunoSEQ multiplex PCR; TCRdb's copy keeps in-frame clones and lacks some. This sample carries about 1.5 million clones, approximately 98% of them seen once, and the ten largest clones take approximately 0.44%. Researchers partitioned CD4+ cells into CD45RA+ naive and CD45RA-negative memory subsets. Worth noting for this clone: What it recognizes is unknown.

V usage is TRBV7-9 and J usage is TRBJ2-7; 7 nucleotides line up with TRBD2. The specimen sequenced was naive CD4+ T cells sorted from blood. This sample's subset: CD45RA+ positively selected. This clonotype originated in a man aged 30 to 39 in good health. CDR3 in DNA: TGTGCCAGCAGCCAACTAGCGCCCTGGGAGCAGTACTTC. Amino acids: CASSQLAPWEQYF.